A single TCR beta chain is shown here with its context. V trimming: 7 bases; J trimming: 3 bases; junction bases outside the gene matches: 5. Germline assignment: CDR1 SNHLY and CDR2 FYNNEI. CDR3 length: 15 amino acids. The sample belongs to a study of blood T cell repertoires in COVID-19. Study information: T cells, B-cell-depleted T cells, or PBMCs supplied cDNA or gDNA.

The protocol was immunoSEQ multiplex PCR, while the TCRdb copy is restricted to in-frame clones and leaves out a portion. The sample lists about 170,000 clones, 70% to 90% occurring once. It was during active infection that Seattle patients were enrolled and then longitudinally followed. The origin of this receptor is a woman aged 55-75 years with COVID-19, enrolled during active disease. Sample: peripheral blood. The chain employs TRBV2 and TRBJ1-5; 11 bases line up with TRBD1. CDR3 nucleotides: TGTGCCAGCAAAGGGGACAGGGGGTACAATCAGCCCCAGCATTTT. Encoded protein: CASKGDRGYNQPQHF.